This TCR beta chain came from a study of cytomegalovirus exposure and HLA in healthy donors. As for the study in general: In an earlier analysis, 117 million unique TCR beta sequences were found from about 190 million T cells. General study findings and limits: The classifier, whose performance was assessed in both the original and validation cohorts, reportedly diagnosed cytomegalovirus status with high specificity and sensitivity. In a later analysis, HLA-associated beta chains showed higher expansion and lower generation probabilities than comparable chains. About 90% or about 30% of the time was how often most TCR beta V segments were productive, according to an earlier analysis.

This CDR3 has 15 residues. Trimming took 3 bases from V and 0 from J, leaving 11 bases between them. The germline V gene encodes CDR1 KGHSH and CDR2 LQKENI. The PCR contained 60 Vbeta and 13 Jbeta primers. Profiled with immunoSEQ multiplex PCR; TCRdb holds only in-frame clones, not every one. The repertoire has about 150,000 clones, roughly 80% of them found once; the top ten carry 3.5% to 5.5%. A remark on this clone: The antigen remains undetermined.

Material: PBMCs. This clonotype was sampled from a woman between 40 and 50 years old in good health and CMV-seropositive. The rearrangement links TRBV18 to TRBJ1-1; D is possibly TRBD1 (5 bases). The CDR3 reads CASSPMSGMNTEAFF. CDR3 coding DNA: TGTGCCAGCTCACCGATGTCAGGGATGAACACTGAAGCTTTCTTT. Full variable domain (outside the CDR3, taken from reference TRBV18 and TRBJ1-1): NAGVMQNPRHLVRRRGQEARLRCSPMKGHSHVYWYRQLPEEGLKFMVYLQKENIIDESGMPKERFSAEFPKEGPSILRIQQVVRGDSAAYFCASSPMSGMNTEAFFGQGTRLTVV.